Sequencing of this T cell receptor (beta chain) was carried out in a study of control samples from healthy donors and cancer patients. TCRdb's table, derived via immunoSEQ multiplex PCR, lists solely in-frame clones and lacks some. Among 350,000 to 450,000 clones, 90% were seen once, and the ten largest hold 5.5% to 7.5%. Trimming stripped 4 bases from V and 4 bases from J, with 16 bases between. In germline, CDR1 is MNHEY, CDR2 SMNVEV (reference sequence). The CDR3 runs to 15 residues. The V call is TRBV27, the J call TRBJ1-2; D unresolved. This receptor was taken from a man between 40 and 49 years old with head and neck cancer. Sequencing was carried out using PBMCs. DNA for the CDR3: TGTGCCAGCAGTTCCGACATCCAGAGATCCTATGGCTACACCTTC. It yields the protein CASSSDIQRSYGYTF.